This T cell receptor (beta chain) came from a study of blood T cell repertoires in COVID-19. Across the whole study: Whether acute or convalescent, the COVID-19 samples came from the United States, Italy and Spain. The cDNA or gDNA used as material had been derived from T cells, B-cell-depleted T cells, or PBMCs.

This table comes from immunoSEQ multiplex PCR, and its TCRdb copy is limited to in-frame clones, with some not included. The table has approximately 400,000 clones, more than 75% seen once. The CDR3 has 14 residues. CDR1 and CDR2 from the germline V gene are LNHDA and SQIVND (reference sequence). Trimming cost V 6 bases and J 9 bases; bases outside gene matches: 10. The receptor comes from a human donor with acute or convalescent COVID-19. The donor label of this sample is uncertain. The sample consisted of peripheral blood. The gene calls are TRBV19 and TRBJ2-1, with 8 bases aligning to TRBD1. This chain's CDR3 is CASRINSGTGEQFF. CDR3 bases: TGTGCCAGTAGAATCAACTCCGGGACAGGTGAGCAGTTCTTC. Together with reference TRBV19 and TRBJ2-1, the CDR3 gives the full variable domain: DGGITQSPKYLFRKEGQNVTLSCEQNLNHDAMYWYRQDPGQGLRLIYYSQIVNDFQKGDIAEGYSVSREKKESFPLTVTSAQKNPTAFYLCASRINSGTGEQFFGPGTRLTVL.